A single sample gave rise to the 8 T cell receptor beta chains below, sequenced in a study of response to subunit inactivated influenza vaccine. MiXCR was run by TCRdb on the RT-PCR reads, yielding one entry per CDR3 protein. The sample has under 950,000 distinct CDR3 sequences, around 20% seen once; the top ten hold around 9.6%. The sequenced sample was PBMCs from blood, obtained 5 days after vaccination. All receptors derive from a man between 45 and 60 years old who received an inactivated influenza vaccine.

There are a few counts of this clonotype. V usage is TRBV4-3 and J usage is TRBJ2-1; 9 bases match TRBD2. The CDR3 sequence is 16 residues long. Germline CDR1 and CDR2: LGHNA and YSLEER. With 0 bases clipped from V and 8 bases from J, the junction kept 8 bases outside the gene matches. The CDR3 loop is CASSQDARGGSDEQFF. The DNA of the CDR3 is TGCGCCAGCAGCCAAGATGCGCGGGGGGGCAGCGATGAGCAGTTCTTC.

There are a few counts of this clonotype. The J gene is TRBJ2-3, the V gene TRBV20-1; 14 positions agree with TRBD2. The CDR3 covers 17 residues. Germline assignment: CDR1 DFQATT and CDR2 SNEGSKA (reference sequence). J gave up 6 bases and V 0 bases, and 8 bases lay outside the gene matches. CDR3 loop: CSARDWGLAGVRDTQYF. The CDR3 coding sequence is TGCAGTGCTAGAGATTGGGGACTAGCGGGAGTTAGGGATACGCAGTATTTT.

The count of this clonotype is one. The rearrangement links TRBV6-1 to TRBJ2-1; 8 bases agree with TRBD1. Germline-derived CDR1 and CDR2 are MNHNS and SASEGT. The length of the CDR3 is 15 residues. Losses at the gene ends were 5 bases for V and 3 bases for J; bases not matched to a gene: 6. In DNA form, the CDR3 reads TGTGCCAGCAGTCCTACAGGGGGTCTCTACAATGAGCAGTTCTTC. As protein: CASSPTGGLYNEQFF.

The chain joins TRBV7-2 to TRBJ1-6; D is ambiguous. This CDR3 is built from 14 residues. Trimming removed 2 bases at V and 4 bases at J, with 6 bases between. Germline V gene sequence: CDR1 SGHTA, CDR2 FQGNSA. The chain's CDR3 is CASSLTAYNSPLHF. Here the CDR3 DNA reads TGTGCCAGCAGCTTAACCGCGTATAATTCACCCCTCCACTTT.

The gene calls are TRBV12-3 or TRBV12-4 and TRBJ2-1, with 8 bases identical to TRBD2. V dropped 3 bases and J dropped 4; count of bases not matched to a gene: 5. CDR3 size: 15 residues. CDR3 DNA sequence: TGTGCCAGCAGTTTGGTAGCGGGGTATTACAATGAGCAGTTCTTC. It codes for CASSLVAGYYNEQFF.

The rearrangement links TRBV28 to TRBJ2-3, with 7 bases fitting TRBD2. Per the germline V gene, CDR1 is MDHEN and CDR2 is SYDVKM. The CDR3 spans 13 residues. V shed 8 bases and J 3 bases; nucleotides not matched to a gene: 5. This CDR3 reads CASGAGGTDTQYF. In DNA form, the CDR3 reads TGTGCCAGCGGAGCCGGGGGGACAGATACGCAGTATTTT. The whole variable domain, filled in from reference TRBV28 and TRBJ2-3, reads DVKVTQSSRYLVKRTGEKVFLECVQDMDHENMFWYRQDPGLGLRLIYFSYDVKMKEKGDIPEGYSVSREKKERFSLILESASTNQTSMYLCASGAGGTDTQYFGPGTRLTVL.

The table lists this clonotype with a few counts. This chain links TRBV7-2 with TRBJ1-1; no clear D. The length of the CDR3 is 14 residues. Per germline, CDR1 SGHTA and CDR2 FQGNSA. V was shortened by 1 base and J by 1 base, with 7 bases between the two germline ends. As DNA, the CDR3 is TGTGCCAGCAGCTTAGAGCTGAGGAACACTGAAGCTTTCTTT. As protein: CASSLELRNTEAFF. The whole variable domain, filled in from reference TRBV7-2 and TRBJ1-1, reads GAGVSQSPSNKVTEKGKDVELRCDPISGHTALYWYRQSLGQGLEFLIYFQGNSAPDKSGLPSDRFSAERTGGSVSTLTIQRTQQEDSAVYLCASSLELRNTEAFFGQGTRLTVV.

CDR3: CAISPGQTGDEQFF. Here the CDR3 DNA reads TGTGCCATCAGTCCGGGCCAGACGGGCGATGAGCAGTTCTTC. The chain couples TRBV10-3 to TRBJ2-1, with unresolved D. V gave up 5 bases and J gave up 8 bases, with 16 bases separating them. The germline V gene has CDR1 ENHRY and CDR2 SYGVKD. The CDR3 length is 14 residues.